The T cell receptor beta chain described here comes from a study of T-cell memory formation after mild COVID-19. Study-wide results and caveats: There were some responding clones in pre-infection memory, which suggested that cross-reactive memory had joined.

MiXCR was run by TCRdb on the 5' RACE reads, yielding one entry per CDR3 protein. The table records hundreds of thousands of distinct CDR3 sequences, 18% of them present only once. A remark on this clonotype: Its antigen is undetermined.

This CDR3 has 13 residues. CDR1 SGHTA and CDR2 FQGNSA come from the germline V gene. Trimming cost V 9 bases and J 7 bases; bases outside gene matches: 8. The TCR comes from an adult woman who had mild COVID-19 (a few samples of this study predate the infection). Cell type and time point are not known. This chain joins TRBV7-2 and TRBJ2-1; 8 bases line up with TRBD2. Specimen: PBMCs or a T cell subset sorted from them (not recorded which). The DNA for the CDR3 is TGTGCCAGTGGGACTAGACCGAGTAATGAGCAGTTCTTC. It codes for CASGTRPSNEQFF.